Shown below are 18 T cell receptor beta chains from a single sample sequenced in a study of blood T cell repertoires in COVID-19. Libraries were prepared by immunoSEQ multiplex PCR; TCRdb keeps only in-frame clonotypes and omits some of them. The table includes some 190,000 clones, around 83% detected once. Sequenced input: PBMCs or T cells enriched from blood (not recorded which). All receptors derive from a woman between 40 and 50 years old in a cohort exposed to, infected with or recovered from COVID-19 (not recorded which).

V gene TRBV7-9 combines with J gene TRBJ1-4, with D maybe TRBD1 (5 bases). Trimming stripped 5 bases from V and 7 bases from J, with 14 bases between. CDR3 size: 14 residues. Germline V lookup: CDR1 SEHNR, CDR2 FQNEAQ (reference sequence). DNA of the CDR3: TGTGCCAGCAGCCCTCCAGCCGGGGGTGAAAAACTGTTTTTT. This codes for CASSPPAGGEKLFF. The full variable domain, rest sourced from reference TRBV7-9 and TRBJ1-4, is DTGVSQNPRHKITKRGQNVTFRCDPISEHNRLYWYRQTLGQGPEFLTYFQNEAQLEKSRLLSDRFSAERPKGSFSTLEIQRTEQGDSAMYLCASSPPAGGEKLFFGSGTQLSVL.

This chain uses TRBV9 with TRBJ2-3; 8 bases match TRBD2. Germline CDR1 is SGDLS and CDR2 is YYNGEE. J lost 1 base, V lost 0 bases, and 1 base had no gene match. The CDR3 extends over 15 amino acids. CDR3 sequence (DNA): TGTGCCAGCAGCGTAGTTAGCGGGGGCACAGATACGCAGTATTTT. It yields the protein CASSVVSGGTDTQYF.

The V and J genes are TRBV5-1 and TRBJ2-1; 7 nucleotides match TRBD2. The CDR3 is 15 amino acids. Germline V gene data show CDR1 as SGHRS and CDR2 as YFSETQ. V gave up 4 bases and J gave up 3 bases; unmatched junction bases: 7. The DNA for the CDR3 is TGCGCCAGCAGCCCCGTAGCGGGCGGCTACAATGAGCAGTTCTTC. Translation: CASSPVAGGYNEQFF.

In its sample, this clone was seen once. V usage is TRBV10-1 and J usage is TRBJ2-1; maybe TRBD2 (6 bases). The CDR3 has 15 residues. Germline V gives CDR1 WNHNN, CDR2 SYGVQD (reference sequence). V was pared by 6 bases and J by 0 bases, with 12 bases between. The chain's CDR3 is CASSFSGSSYNEQFF. CDR3 nucleotide sequence: TGCGCCAGCAGCTTTAGCGGTAGCTCCTACAATGAGCAGTTCTTC.

V usage is TRBV18 and J usage is TRBJ1-1; D remains ambiguous. The CDR3 loop spans 15 amino acids. Deletions cut 0 bases from V and 7 bases from J, with 15 bases between. From germline, CDR1 is KGHSH and CDR2 LQKENI. The CDR3 DNA follows: TGTGCCAGCTCACCACCGGCCCAGGCGCGAGATGAAGCTTTCTTT. This gives the protein CASSPPAQARDEAFF.

The table lists this clone with a few counts. The chain links TRBV5-4 to TRBJ1-3; D might be TRBD1 (6 bases). V dropped 0 bases and J dropped 5 bases, with 12 bases sitting between them. The length of the CDR3 is 15 residues. Germline CDR1 reads SGHNT; CDR2 reads YYREEE (reference sequence). The CDR3 bases are TGTGCCAGCAGCTTGGGGGGGCAATCGAGAAACACCATATATTTT. Translation: CASSLGGQSRNTIYF.

This chain joins TRBV7-9 and TRBJ2-1, with 11 nucleotides matching TRBD2. The J segment lost 5 bases and the V segment lost 5 bases, leaving 5 bases of the junction unmatched. The CDR3 runs 15 residues. Looked up from germline, CDR1 is SEHNR and CDR2 is FQNEAQ (reference sequence). The CDR3 nucleotides read TGTGCCAGCAGCCAGACTAGCGGGGAGAACAATGAGCAGTTCTTC. Residues: CASSQTSGENNEQFF. The full variable domain, in which reference TRBV7-9 and TRBJ2-1 provide the parts outside the CDR3, is DTGVSQNPRHKITKRGQNVTFRCDPISEHNRLYWYRQTLGQGPEFLTYFQNEAQLEKSRLLSDRFSAERPKGSFSTLEIQRTEQGDSAMYLCASSQTSGENNEQFFGPGTRLTVL.

V usage is TRBV5-4 and J usage is TRBJ2-5; D perhaps matches TRBD2 (7 bases). The CDR3 has 11 amino acids. Trimming removed 10 bases at V and 4 bases at J, with 11 bases between. Germline-derived CDR1 and CDR2 are SGHNT and YYREEE (reference sequence). The CDR3 reads CAWEGVETQYF. The CDR3 DNA reads as TGTGCCTGGGAGGGGGTAGAGACCCAGTACTTC.

The table lists this clone with a count of one. The genes are TRBV19 and TRBJ1-1; D is ambiguous. V lost 7 bases and J 1 base, leaving 10 bases between the germline ends. Germline V gene lookup returns CDR1 LNHDA and CDR2 SQIVND (reference sequence). The CDR3 totals 13 residues. CDR3 residues: CASTRGWNTEAFF. CDR3 DNA: TGTGCCAGTACTCGGGGTTGGAACACTGAAGCTTTCTTT.

The chain joins TRBV6-2 or TRBV6-3 to TRBJ1-5, with D possibly TRBD1 on 5 matching bases. Trimming cost V 4 bases and J 4 bases, with 11 bases left between them. The CDR3 totals 14 residues. The germline V gene encodes CDR1 MNHEY and CDR2 SVGEGT. DNA of the CDR3: TGTGCCAGCAGTTCTTACAGGCATAATCAGCCCCAGCATTTT. Its protein product is CASSSYRHNQPQHF.

This chain uses TRBV6-1 with TRBJ1-2; D call uncertain. The germline gives CDR1 MNHNS, CDR2 SASEGT. The CDR3 totals 14 residues. Trimming left V 0 bases short and J 9 bases short, with 14 bases between. CDR3 nucleotide sequence: TGTGCCAGCAGTGAAGCGTCTTGGGAGGGAAGCTACACCTTC. Protein product: CASSEASWEGSYTF.

This sequence joins TRBV29-1 and TRBJ2-1, with 9 bases lining up with TRBD2. CDR3 length: 17 residues. Germline CDR1 and CDR2: SQVTM and ANQGSEA. J was trimmed by 4 bases and V by 3 bases; bases with no gene match: 13. CDR3 sequence: CSVEASGIRLNYNEQFF. The DNA of the CDR3 is TGCAGCGTTGAGGCTAGCGGGATAAGACTCAATTACAATGAGCAGTTCTTC.

The chain carries TRBV5-1 and TRBJ2-3, with 10 bases fitting TRBD2. This CDR3 has 18 residues. Trimming cost V 7 bases and J 1 base; bases outside gene matches: 15. The germline V gene has CDR1 SGHRS and CDR2 YFSETQ. CDR3 sequence reads: CASQTSASGGEGTDTQYF. CDR3 bases: TGCGCCAGCCAGACCTCGGCTAGCGGGGGAGAAGGCACAGATACGCAGTATTTT.

The sample holds a few counts of this clone. CDR3 amino acids: CASSYGLGQGYGYTF. The CDR3 DNA sequence: TGTGCCAGCAGTTACGGTTTGGGCCAGGGATATGGCTACACCTTC. The chain carries TRBV6-5 and TRBJ1-2, with a possible D match to TRBD1 (5 bases). The CDR3 is made up of 15 amino acids. V lost 2 bases to trimming and J lost 5 bases, with 15 bases between them. Germline CDR1 reads MNHEY; CDR2 reads SVGAGI.

The V gene is TRBV5-6, the J gene TRBJ2-3; possibly TRBD2 for D (6 bases). Per the germline V gene, CDR1 is SGHDT and CDR2 is YYEEEE. The CDR3 has 16 residues. V lost 0 bases and J lost 2, with 13 bases in between. CDR3 in amino acids: CASSLGVAEDTDTQYF. CDR3 nucleotide sequence: TGTGCCAGCAGCTTGGGGGTAGCGGAAGACACAGATACGCAGTATTTT.

The chain recombines TRBV19 with TRBJ1-5; possible D gene TRBD1, 5 bases. The CDR3 runs 16 residues. The V gene's germline CDR1 is LNHDA and CDR2 SQIVND (reference sequence). With 7 bases removed from V and 1 base from J, the gap between germline ends came to 17 bases. The CDR3 sequence: CASNGREGESNQPQHF. The CDR3 DNA reads TGTGCCAGTAATGGCAGGGAAGGGGAAAGCAATCAGCCCCAGCATTTT.

The rearrangement uses TRBV6-5 and TRBJ2-3; no clear D. V shed 4 bases and J shed 4 bases, with 12 bases lying between them. Germline CDR1 and CDR2: MNHEY and SVGAGI. CDR3 size: 14 residues. CDR3 protein: CASSSLARSDTQYF. The CDR3 bases are TGTGCCAGCAGTTCCTTAGCTCGTTCAGATACGCAGTATTTT.

The V call is TRBV6-2 or TRBV6-3, the J call TRBJ2-6; a weak D match, TRBD1 (6 bases). CDR3 length equals 17 residues. Germline lookup yields CDR1 MNHEY and CDR2 SVGEGT. V lost 2 bases and J lost 3, with 14 bases in between. The CDR3 region is CASSYGQGRIGANVLTF. CDR3 nucleotide sequence: TGTGCCAGCAGTTACGGGCAGGGGCGGATTGGGGCCAACGTCCTGACTTTC.